This T cell receptor (beta chain) derives from a study of T cell responses to AZD1222 COVID-19 vaccine. Note on this clone: Its antigen is unknown.

Points from the study as a whole: A reported finding is that nearly half of spike-specific TCRs target unmutated variant regions. Donors skewed white British and female; clonal diversity was possibly underestimated. Baseline antibody screening turned up just six seropositive AZD1222 recipients. Receipt of two AZD1222 doses was followed by a rise in Spike-specific TCR breadth and depth.

Profiled with immunoSEQ multiplex PCR; TCRdb holds only in-frame clones, not every one. Seen here are 83,000 or so clones, 88% observed once, and the top ten hold 4% to 5.5%. Germline V CDR1 and CDR2: SGHKS, YYEKEE (reference sequence). The CDR3 spans 15 residues. V dropped 4 bases and J dropped 5; count of bases not matched to a gene: 10. This sequence joins TRBV5-5 and TRBJ2-5; 8 bases line up with TRBD1. The TCR was taken from an adult in good health. The input for sequencing was peripheral blood, taken on day 0 of MenACWY control vaccination. The CDR3 is CASSPIQGVGETQYF. The CDR3 region has the DNA TGTGCCAGCAGCCCCATACAGGGGGTCGGGGAGACCCAGTACTTC.